Sequencing of this T cell receptor (beta chain) was carried out in a study of T cells after yellow fever vaccination. Study-wide results and caveats: Faster peaking, at day 5 versus 15, marked a secondary response that was weaker. Some clonotypes, a small share, were shared between CD4 and CD8 compartments. Most clones from primary vaccination were detected again post-booster (roughly 96% CD4, more than 85% CD8).

TCRdb fed the 5' RACE reads into MiXCR, producing one record per CDR3 protein. The table records approximately 240,000 distinct CDR3 sequences, 3.6% of them present only once. This clonotype has at least ten counts. The antigen remains undetermined. Germline CDR1 and CDR2: LNHDA and SQIVND (reference sequence). This CDR3 contains 15 residues. The germline V and J ends were trimmed by 6 bases and 0 bases, with 14 bases remaining between them. This TCR derives from a man younger than 35 who received the YFV17D yellow fever vaccine. The sample consisted of PBMCs, taken 15 days after the yellow fever booster vaccination. The chain has TRBV19 and TRBJ1-2; the D is unclear. CDR3 sequence reads: CASSLQRGANYGYTF. In DNA form, the CDR3 reads TGTGCCAGTAGCCTCCAACGGGGAGCTAACTATGGCTACACCTTC.